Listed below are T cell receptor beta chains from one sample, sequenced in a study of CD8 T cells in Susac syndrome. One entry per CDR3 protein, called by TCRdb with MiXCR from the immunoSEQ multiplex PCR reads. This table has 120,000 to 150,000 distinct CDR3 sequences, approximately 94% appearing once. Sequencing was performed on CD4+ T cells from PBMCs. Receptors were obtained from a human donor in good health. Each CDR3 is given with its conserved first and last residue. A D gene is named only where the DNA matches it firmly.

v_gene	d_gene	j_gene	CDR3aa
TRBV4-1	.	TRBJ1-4	CASSPFGSANEKLFF
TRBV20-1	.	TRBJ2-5	CSARSPVGQETQYF
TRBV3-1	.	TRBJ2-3	CATRMRGARDTQYF
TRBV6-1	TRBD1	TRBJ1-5	CASRGQVLNQPQHF
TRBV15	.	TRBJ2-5	CATSTSTSILGTQYF
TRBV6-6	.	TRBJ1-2	CASNSQWGDGYTF
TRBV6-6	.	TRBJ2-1	CASSALEYNEQFF
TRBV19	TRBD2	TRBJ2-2	CASSPQRDGTGELFF
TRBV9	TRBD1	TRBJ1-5	CASSAGTGYQPQHF
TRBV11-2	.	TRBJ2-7	CASTSRGPSYEQYF
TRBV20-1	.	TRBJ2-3	CSARPWSGVGDTQYF
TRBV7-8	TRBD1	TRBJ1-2	CASSLISQGASGYTF
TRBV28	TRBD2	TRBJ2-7	CASRGVGLAGSSYEQYF
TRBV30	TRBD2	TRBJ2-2	CAWRSDRKVTSGINGELFF
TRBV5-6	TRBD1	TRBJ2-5	CASSSTGRGETQYF
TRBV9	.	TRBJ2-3	CASRPDSTDTQYF
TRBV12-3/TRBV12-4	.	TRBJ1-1	CASRPDTGNTEAFF
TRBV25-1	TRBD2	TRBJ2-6	CASSEMGGSGANVLTF
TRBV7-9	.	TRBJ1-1	CASSLGVGRTEAFF
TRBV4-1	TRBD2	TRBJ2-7	CASSQPLAGYNEQYF
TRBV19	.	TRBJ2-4	CASSPRGGVAKNIQYF
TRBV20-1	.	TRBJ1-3	CSARHQVSGNTIYF
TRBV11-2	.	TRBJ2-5	CASREGGWTQYF